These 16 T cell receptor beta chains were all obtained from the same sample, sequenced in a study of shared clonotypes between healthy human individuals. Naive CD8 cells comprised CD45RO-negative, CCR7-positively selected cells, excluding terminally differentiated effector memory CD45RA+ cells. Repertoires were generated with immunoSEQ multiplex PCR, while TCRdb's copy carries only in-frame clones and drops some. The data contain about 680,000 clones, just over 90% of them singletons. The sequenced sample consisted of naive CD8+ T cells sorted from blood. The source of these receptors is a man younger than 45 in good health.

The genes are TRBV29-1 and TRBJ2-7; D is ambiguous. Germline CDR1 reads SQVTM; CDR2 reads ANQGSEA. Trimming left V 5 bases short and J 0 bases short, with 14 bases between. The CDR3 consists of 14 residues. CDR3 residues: CSVIQVADSYEQYF. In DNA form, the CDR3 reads TGCAGCGTTATCCAGGTGGCCGACTCCTACGAGCAGTACTTC.

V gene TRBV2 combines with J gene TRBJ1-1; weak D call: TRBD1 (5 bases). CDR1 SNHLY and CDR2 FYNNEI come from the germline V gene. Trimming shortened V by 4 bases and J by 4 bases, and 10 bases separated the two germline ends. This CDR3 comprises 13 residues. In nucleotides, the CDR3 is TGTGCCAGCAGTGGGGGCCCGGGCACTGAAGCTTTCTTT. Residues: CASSGGPGTEAFF.

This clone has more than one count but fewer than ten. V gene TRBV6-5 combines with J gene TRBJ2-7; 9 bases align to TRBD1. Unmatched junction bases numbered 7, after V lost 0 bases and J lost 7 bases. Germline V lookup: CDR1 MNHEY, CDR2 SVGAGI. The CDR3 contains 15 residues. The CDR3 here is CASSYSGQGSSEQYF. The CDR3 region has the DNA TGTGCCAGCAGTTACTCAGGACAGGGGAGTTCTGAGCAGTACTTC.

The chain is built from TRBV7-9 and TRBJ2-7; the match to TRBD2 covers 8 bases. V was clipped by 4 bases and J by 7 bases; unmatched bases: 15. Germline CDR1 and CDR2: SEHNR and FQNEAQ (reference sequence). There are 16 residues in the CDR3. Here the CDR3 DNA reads TGTGCCAGCAGCTCTCCGCGTAGCGGGAAGGTGGGAGAGCAGTACTTC. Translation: CASSSPRSGKVGEQYF.

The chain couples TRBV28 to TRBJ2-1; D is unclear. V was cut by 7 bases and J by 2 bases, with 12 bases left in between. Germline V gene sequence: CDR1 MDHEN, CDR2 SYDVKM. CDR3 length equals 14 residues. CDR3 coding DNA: TGTGCCAGCACGGGTCTGACACCCTACAATGAGCAGTTCTTC. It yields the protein CASTGLTPYNEQFF. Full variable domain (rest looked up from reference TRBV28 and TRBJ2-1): DVKVTQSSRYLVKRTGEKVFLECVQDMDHENMFWYRQDPGLGLRLIYFSYDVKMKEKGDIPEGYSVSREKKERFSLILESASTNQTSMYLCASTGLTPYNEQFFGPGTRLTVL.

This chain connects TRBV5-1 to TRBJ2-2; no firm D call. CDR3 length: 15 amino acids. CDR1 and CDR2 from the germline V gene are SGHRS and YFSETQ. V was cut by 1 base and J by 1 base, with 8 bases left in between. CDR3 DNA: TGCGCCAGCAGCTTGCACAACAAGAACACCGGGGAGCTGTTTTTT. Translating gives CASSLHNKNTGELFF.

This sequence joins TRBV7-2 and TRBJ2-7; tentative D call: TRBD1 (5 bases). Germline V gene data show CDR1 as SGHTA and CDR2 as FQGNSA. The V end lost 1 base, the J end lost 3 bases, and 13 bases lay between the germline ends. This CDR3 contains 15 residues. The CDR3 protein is CASSLVLTAYYEQYF. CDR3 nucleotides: TGTGCCAGCAGCTTAGTCCTGACAGCCTACTACGAGCAGTACTTC.

The CDR3 loop reads CASSSLEDRIHDQPQHF. The CDR3 region has the DNA TGTGCCAGCAGTTCCCTCGAGGACAGGATCCATGATCAGCCCCAGCATTTT. The chain joins TRBV27 to TRBJ1-5, with TRBD1 matching over 7 bases. The V and J ends lost 4 bases and 5 bases, in that order; junction bases with no gene match: 14. The CDR3 spans 17 residues. Germline CDR1 is MNHEY and CDR2 is SMNVEV (reference sequence).

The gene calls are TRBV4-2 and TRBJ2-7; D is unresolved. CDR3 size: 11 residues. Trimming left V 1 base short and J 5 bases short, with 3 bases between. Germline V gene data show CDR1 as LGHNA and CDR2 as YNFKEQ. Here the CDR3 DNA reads TGTGCCAGCAGCCAAGGCCACGAGCAGTACTTC. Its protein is CASSQGHEQYF.

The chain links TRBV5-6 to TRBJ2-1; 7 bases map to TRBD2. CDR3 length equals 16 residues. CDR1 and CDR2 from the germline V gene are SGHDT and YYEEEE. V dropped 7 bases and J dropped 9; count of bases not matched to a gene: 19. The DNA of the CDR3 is TGTGCCAGCGCCCAAAGGTGGGCGGGAGAGACGGGTGAGCAGTTCTTC. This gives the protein CASAQRWAGETGEQFF.

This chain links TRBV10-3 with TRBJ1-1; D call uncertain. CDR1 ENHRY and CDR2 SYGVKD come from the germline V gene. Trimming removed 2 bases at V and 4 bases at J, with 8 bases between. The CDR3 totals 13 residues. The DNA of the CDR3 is TGTGCCATCAGTGAGGTATTAGGCACTGAAGCTTTCTTT. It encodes CAISEVLGTEAFF.

The CDR3, as DNA: TGCGCCAGCAGCGGGGACTACTCCTACGAGCAGTACTTC. Translation: CASSGDYSYEQYF. The chain has TRBV5-1 and TRBJ2-7; 7 nucleotides agree with TRBD2. The CDR3 length is 13 residues. Per germline, CDR1 SGHRS and CDR2 YFSETQ. The V segment lost 4 bases and the J segment 0 bases; nucleotides outside the gene matches: 1. The full variable domain, in which reference TRBV5-1 and TRBJ2-7 provide the parts outside the CDR3, is KAGVTQTPRYLIKTRGQQVTLSCSPISGHRSVSWYQQTPGQGLQFLFEYFSETQRNKGNFPGRFSGRQFSNSRSEMNVSTLELGDSALYLCASSGDYSYEQYFGPGTRLTVT.

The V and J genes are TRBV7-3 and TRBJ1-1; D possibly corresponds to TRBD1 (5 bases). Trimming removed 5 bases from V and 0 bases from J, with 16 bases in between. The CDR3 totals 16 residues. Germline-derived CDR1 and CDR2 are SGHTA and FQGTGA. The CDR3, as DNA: TGTGCCAGCAGCCAGCAGGGCTTTGGGATGAACACTGAAGCTTTCTTT. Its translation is CASSQQGFGMNTEAFF.

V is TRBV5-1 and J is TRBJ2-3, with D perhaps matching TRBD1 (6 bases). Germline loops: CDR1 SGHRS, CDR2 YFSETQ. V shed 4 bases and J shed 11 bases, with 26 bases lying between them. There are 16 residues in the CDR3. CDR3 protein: CASSPYRDQVGGMQYF. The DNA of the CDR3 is TGCGCCAGCAGCCCCTACCGGGACCAAGTAGGGGGTATGCAGTATTTT.

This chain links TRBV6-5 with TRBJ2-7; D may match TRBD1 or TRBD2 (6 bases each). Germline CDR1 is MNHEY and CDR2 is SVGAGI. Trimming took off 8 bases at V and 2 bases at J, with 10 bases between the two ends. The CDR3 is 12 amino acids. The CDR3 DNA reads TGTGCCAGCGCGGGGACACCCTACGAGCAGTACTTC. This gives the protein CASAGTPYEQYF.

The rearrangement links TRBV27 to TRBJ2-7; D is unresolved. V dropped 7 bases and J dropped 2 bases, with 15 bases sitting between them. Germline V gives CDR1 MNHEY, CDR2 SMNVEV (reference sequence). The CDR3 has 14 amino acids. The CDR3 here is CASKPGSPTYEQYF. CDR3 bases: TGTGCCAGCAAACCAGGATCCCCAACCTACGAGCAGTACTTC.